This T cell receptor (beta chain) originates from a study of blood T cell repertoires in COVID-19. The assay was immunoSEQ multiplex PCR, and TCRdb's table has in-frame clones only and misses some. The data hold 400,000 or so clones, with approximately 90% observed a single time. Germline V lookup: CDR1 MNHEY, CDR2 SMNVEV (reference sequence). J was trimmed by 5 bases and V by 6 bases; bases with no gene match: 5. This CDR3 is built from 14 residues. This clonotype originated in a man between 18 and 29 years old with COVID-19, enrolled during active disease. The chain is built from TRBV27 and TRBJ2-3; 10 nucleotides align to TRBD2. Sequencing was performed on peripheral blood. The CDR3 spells CASRAGGQVDTQYF. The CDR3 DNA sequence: TGTGCCAGCAGAGCGGGAGGGCAGGTAGATACGCAGTATTTT.